The clone carrying this T cell receptor (beta chain) has more than one count but fewer than ten. The data belong to a study of early T cells in non-severe SARS-CoV-2 infection. Unique molecular identifier tags were affixed to discrete cDNA molecules. TCRdb reprocessed the 5' RACE reads via MiXCR and lists one record per CDR3 protein. The sample contains approximately 40,000 distinct CDR3 sequences, more than 8% of which appear only once. This receptor was taken from an adult who was a healthcare worker with PCR-confirmed SARS-CoV-2 infection or an uninfected control (not recorded which). The sequencing sample was made of whole blood.

In DNA, the CDR3 is TGCAGCGTTGGGAGAGGTACTGAAGCTTTCTTT. Translation gives CSVGRGTEAFF. The V gene is TRBV29-1, the J gene TRBJ1-1; no definite D call. Germline V gives CDR1 SQVTM, CDR2 ANQGSEA. Trimming shortened V by 4 bases and J by 5 bases, and 8 bases separated the two germline ends. CDR3 length: 11 amino acids.